Listed here are 10 T cell receptor beta chains from one sample, sequenced in a study of response to subunit inactivated influenza vaccine (dated by TCRdb to the late 2010s). The library was built by means of RT-PCR. The sequencer listed for this sample is Illumina HiSeq 2500. The public sequencing data were trimmed at Q25 with fastp and processed into clonotypes with MiXCR by TCRdb, which kept only in-frame beta chains. Entries that share a CDR3 protein sequence are merged under the most common genes and DNA. The sample table contains about 310,000 distinct CDR3 sequences; only one count was recorded for roughly 22% of them. The biggest ten clones account for over 9% of the sample. The source was PBMCs from blood, collected less than 22 months after vaccination. All receptors come from a man aged 50 to 69 who received an inactivated influenza vaccine. Donor details come from another sample of the same person, matched by shared clones.

In this sample, this clonotype turned up a few times. The chain recombines TRBV6-2 or TRBV6-3 with TRBJ2-7; D remains ambiguous. Germline-derived CDR1 and CDR2 are MNHEY and SVGEGT. Trimming took off 1 base at V and 2 bases at J, with 6 bases between the two ends. The CDR3 is 13 residues long. The CDR3, as DNA: TGTGCCAGCAGTTACTTCGAGACCTACGAGCAGTACTTC. It codes for CASSYFETYEQYF.

Only a few counts were recorded for this clonotype. The chain uses TRBV4-2 and TRBJ1-2, with D hard to call. The germline V and J ends were trimmed by 2 bases and 0 bases, with 10 bases remaining between them. Per germline, CDR1 LGHNA and CDR2 YNFKEQ. The CDR3 extends over 15 amino acids. As DNA, the CDR3 is TGTGCCAGCAGCCAAAACTGGGGTACTAACTATGGCTACACCTTC. Its protein product is CASSQNWGTNYGYTF.

CDR3: CSARVEPRDLRQETQYF. CDR3 DNA: TGCAGTGCTAGAGTCGAACCCAGGGACCTACGGCAAGAGACCCAGTACTTC. J is TRBJ2-5 and V is TRBV20-1, with D perhaps matching TRBD1 or TRBD2 (5 bases each). V was trimmed by 1 base and J by 2 bases, leaving 20 bases between them. Germline V gene data show CDR1 as DFQATT and CDR2 as SNEGSKA (reference sequence). The CDR3 has 17 residues.

This clonotype was counted only a few times. The J gene is TRBJ2-5, the V gene TRBV5-1, with TRBD1 matching over 8 bases. CDR1 is SGHRS, CDR2 YFSETQ, per germline. The CDR3 consists of 14 residues. The trim removed 0 bases at V and 3 bases at J, leaving 1 base unmatched. The CDR3: CASSLGTGKETQYF. The CDR3 DNA reads as TGCGCCAGCAGCTTGGGGACAGGGAAAGAGACCCAGTACTTC.

In its sample, this clonotype was seen a few times. The CDR3 nucleotides are TGTGCCAGCAGCCAAGTCGAGGGCAATCAGCCCCAGCATTTT. Residues: CASSQVEGNQPQHF. The gene calls are TRBV14 and TRBJ1-5; no reliable D call. V shed 1 base and J shed 2 bases, with 6 bases lying between them. Germline CDR1 and CDR2: SGHDN and FVKESK. The length of the CDR3 is 14 residues.

This clonotype has a handful of counts. The chain employs TRBV6-5 and TRBJ1-3; TRBD1 agrees at 7 bases. Germline CDR1 reads MNHEY; CDR2 reads SVGAGI. J gave up 4 bases and V 10 bases, and 4 bases lay outside the gene matches. The CDR3 spans 12 residues. As DNA, the CDR3 is TGTGCCACCGCGGGACAGGGAAACACCATATATTTT. As protein: CATAGQGNTIYF.

The chain is built from TRBV7-9 and TRBJ1-1, with TRBD1 matching over 8 bases. CDR1 and CDR2 from the germline V gene are SEHNR and FQNEAQ (reference sequence). This CDR3 comprises 16 residues. The junction had 9 bases not matched to a gene; V was cut back by 0 bases and J by 6 bases. CDR3 amino acids: CASSLARGQGRAEAFF. CDR3 nucleotides: TGTGCCAGCAGCTTAGCCCGAGGACAGGGAAGAGCTGAAGCTTTCTTT.

This sequence joins TRBV6-5 and TRBJ2-1, with D tentatively TRBD2 (5 bases). This CDR3 spans 11 amino acids. The V end was cut by 10 bases, the J end by 9 bases, with 13 bases between. Germline CDR1 MNHEY, CDR2 SVGAGI. The DNA for the CDR3 is TGTGCCACTTCTATCCGGGGTGAGCAGTTCTTC. This translates into CATSIRGEQFF.

In its sample, this clonotype was seen many times. The V and J genes are TRBV7-3 and TRBJ2-5; TRBD2 matches 10 bases. Looked up from germline, CDR1 is SGHTA and CDR2 is FQGTGA. This CDR3 region has 15 residues. Trimming cost V 2 bases and J 5 bases; bases outside gene matches: 5. CDR3 sequence reads: CASSLSSGSRETQYF. As DNA, the CDR3 is TGTGCCAGCAGCTTATCTAGCGGGAGTCGGGAGACCCAGTACTTC.

The chain couples TRBV27 to TRBJ2-1; 9 bases line up with TRBD2. J gave up 5 bases and V 4 bases, and 0 bases lay outside the gene matches. Germline CDR1 is MNHEY and CDR2 is SMNVEV (reference sequence). The CDR3 extends over 13 amino acids. The CDR3 DNA sequence: TGTGCCAGCAGTTGGACTAGCGACAATGAGCAGTTCTTC. This encodes CASSWTSDNEQFF.